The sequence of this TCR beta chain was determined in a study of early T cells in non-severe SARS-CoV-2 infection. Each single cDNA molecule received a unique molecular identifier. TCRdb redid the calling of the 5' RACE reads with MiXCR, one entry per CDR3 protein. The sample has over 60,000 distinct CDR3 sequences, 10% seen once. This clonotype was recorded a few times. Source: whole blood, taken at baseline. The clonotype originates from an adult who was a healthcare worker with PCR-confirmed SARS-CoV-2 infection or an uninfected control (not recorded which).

CDR3 residues: CASSLGHEQNSPLHF. DNA of the CDR3: TGTGCCAGCAGCTTAGGTCATGAGCAAAATTCACCCCTCCACTTT. The chain combines TRBV7-9 with TRBJ1-6; no clear D. Trimming stripped 1 base from V and 7 bases from J, with 11 bases between. Germline CDR1 is SEHNR and CDR2 is FQNEAQ (reference sequence). The CDR3 is 15 amino acids.